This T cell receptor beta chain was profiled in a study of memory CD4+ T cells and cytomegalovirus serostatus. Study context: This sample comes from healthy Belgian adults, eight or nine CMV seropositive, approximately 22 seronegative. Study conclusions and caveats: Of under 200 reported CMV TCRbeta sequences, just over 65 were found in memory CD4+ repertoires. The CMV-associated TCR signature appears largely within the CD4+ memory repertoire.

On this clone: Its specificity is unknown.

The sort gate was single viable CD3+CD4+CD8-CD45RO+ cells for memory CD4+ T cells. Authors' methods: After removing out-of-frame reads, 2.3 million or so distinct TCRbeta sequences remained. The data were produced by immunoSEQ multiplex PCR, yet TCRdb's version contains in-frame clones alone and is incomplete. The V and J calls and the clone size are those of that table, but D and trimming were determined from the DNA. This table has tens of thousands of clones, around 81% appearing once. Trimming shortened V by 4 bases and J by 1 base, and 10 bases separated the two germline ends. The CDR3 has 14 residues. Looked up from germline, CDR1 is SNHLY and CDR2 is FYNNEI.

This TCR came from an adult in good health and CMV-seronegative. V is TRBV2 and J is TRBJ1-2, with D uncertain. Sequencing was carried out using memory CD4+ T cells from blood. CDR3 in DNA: TGTGCCAGCAGTGTAGGAGGGCTTAACTATGGCTACACCTTC. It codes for CASSVGGLNYGYTF.